This T cell receptor (beta chain) was found in a study of T-cell reconstitution after alpha-beta-depleted transplantation in children. General study points: The high TCRbeta diversity at day 60 in some patients came from surviving recipient T cells and thymic progenitors.

The CDR3 consists of 19 residues. Trimming cost V 4 bases and J 1 base; bases outside gene matches: 12. Germline loops: CDR1 MNHEY, CDR2 SVGEGT. It was with unique molecular identifiers that the TCRbeta library was prepared. TCRdb reprocessed the PCR reads via MiXCR and lists one record per CDR3 protein. The sample lists about 110,000 distinct CDR3 sequences, 5% to 8% seen once, with approximately 25% in the top ten. In its sample, this clonotype was seen many times. The antigen remains undetermined. The TCR was taken from a male patient between 2 and 10 years old who had a stem cell transplant for acute lymphoblastic leukemia, so the T cells may come from the graft donor. The sequences come from PBMCs, mostly from graft donor cells, collected 360 days after TCRalphabeta/CD19-depleted stem cell transplant. V usage is TRBV6-2 or TRBV6-3 and J usage is TRBJ2-1, with 11 nucleotides matching TRBD2. CDR3 protein: CASSSTSGRLGVSYNEQFF. DNA of the CDR3: TGTGCCAGCAGTTCCACTAGCGGGAGACTGGGGGTTTCCTACAATGAGCAGTTCTTC.